This T cell receptor (beta chain) was sequenced during a study of beta chain features in type 1 diabetes. Study findings and constraints: TCRB CDR3s from Type 1 diabetes patients were moderately but significantly shorter in all four CD4+ subsets. No resolution was reached here on whether HLA type influences TCRB rearrangement.

Worth noting for this clone: The antigen remains unidentified.

What was sequenced were expressed TCRB transcripts, since all of the isolated RNA had been reverse transcribed. Data came from immunoSEQ multiplex PCR; TCRdb stores just in-frame clones and leaves some out. The data contain fewer than 300,000 clones, approximately 10% of them singletons. The single heparinised draw taken from each donor contained around 120 mL of blood on average. Germline V gives CDR1 SGDLS, CDR2 YYNGEE. The CDR3 is made up of 16 amino acids. V shed 4 bases and J 7 bases; nucleotides not matched to a gene: 11. The TCR originated in a man aged 25-45 years with type 1 diabetes. The sample comprised naive CD4+ T cells from blood. This chain links TRBV9 with TRBJ2-1; 10 nucleotides align to TRBD1. The CDR3 bases are TGTGCCAGCAGCTTTGGGACAGGGGTATCGGGGAATGAGCAGTTCTTC. It specifies CASSFGTGVSGNEQFF.